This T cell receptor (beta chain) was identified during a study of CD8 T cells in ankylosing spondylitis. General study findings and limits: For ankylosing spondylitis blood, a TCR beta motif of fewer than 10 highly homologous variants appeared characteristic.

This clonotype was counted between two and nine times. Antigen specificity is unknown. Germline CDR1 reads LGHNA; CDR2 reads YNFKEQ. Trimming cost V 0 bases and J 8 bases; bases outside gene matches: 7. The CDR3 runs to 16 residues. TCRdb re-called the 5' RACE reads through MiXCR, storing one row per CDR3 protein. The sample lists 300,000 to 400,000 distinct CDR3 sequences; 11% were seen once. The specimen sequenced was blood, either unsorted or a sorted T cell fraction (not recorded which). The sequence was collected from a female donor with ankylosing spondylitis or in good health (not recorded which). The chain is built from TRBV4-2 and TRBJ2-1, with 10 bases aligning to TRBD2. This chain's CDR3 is CASSQDIRLAGHEQFF. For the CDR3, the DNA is TGTGCCAGCAGCCAAGATATTCGACTAGCGGGCCATGAGCAGTTCTTC.